A single sample is the source of the 4 T cell receptor beta chains below, sequenced in a study of a mutant IDH1 vaccine in newly diagnosed glioma. Time point reported: week 5, during vaccination. Each dose of the vaccine consisted of 300 ug of mutant IDH1 20-mer peptide, with topical imiquimod. Assay used: immunoSEQ multiplex PCR; TCRdb lists only in-frame clones, some missing. The sample has tens of thousands of clones; about 80% are singletons. Which antigens these TCRs recognize remains unknown. The specimen was PBMCs, collected from a glioma patient whose treatment included an IDH1 peptide vaccine. The receptors derive from a young man with glioma.

The genes are TRBV6-6 and TRBJ2-7; D call uncertain. Trimming removed 7 bases from V and 7 bases from J, with 23 bases in between. CDR3 length: 15 residues. Germline V gene data show CDR1 as MNHNY and CDR2 as SVGAGI (reference sequence). The CDR3 DNA is TGTGCCAGCACGGACCTCAAGAGGCGGCTTACGGAGCAGTACTTC. The encoded protein is CASTDLKRRLTEQYF.

This clone occurred once. This chain joins TRBV2 and TRBJ2-5, with TRBD1 as a possible D gene (5 bases). This CDR3 is built from 13 residues. Trimming removed 6 bases from V and 4 bases from J, with 12 bases in between. The germline V gene has CDR1 SNHLY and CDR2 FYNNEI. Here the CDR3 DNA reads TGTGCCAGCAGCCCCTGGACACGAGAGACCCAGTACTTC. Its translation: CASSPWTRETQYF.

The chain joins TRBV29-1 to TRBJ1-2; 12 nucleotides align to TRBD1. Germline V gene sequence: CDR1 SQVTM, CDR2 ANQGSEA. The length of the CDR3 is 13 residues. With V trimmed by 6 bases and J by 6 bases, 5 bases remained unmatched. CDR3 DNA sequence: TGCAGCGTCTCGGGACAGGGGGCCGATGGCTACACCTTC. This codes for CSVSGQGADGYTF.

This clone was counted between two and nine times. The gene calls are TRBV7-9 and TRBJ1-6; 9 bases are shared with TRBD1. CDR1 and CDR2 from the germline V gene are SEHNR and FQNEAQ (reference sequence). The CDR3 consists of 17 residues. V gave up 0 bases and J gave up 7 bases; unmatched junction bases: 7. This chain's CDR3 is CASSLAFGTGQNSPLHF. CDR3 sequence (DNA): TGTGCCAGCAGCTTAGCGTTCGGGACAGGGCAGAATTCACCCCTCCACTTT.